Described below is a single T cell receptor (beta chain) sequence and its context. The V and J ends lost 6 bases and 8 bases, in that order; junction bases with no gene match: 11. The CDR3 totals 15 residues. CDR1 is SEHNR and CDR2 is FQNEAQ in the germline V gene (reference sequence). This entry belongs to a study of blood T cell repertoires in COVID-19. Under the authors' procedure: Nucleated cell counts were estimated from reference gene primer amplification. Clones were read by immunoSEQ multiplex PCR, and TCRdb kept only the in-frame ones, dropping some. V, J and clone size reflect that table, while D and trimming were determined from the DNA. The sample has about 310,000 clones, approximately 89% seen once. Study members were between about 18 and 100 years old and lived in 24 US regions. Categorization into cohorts depended on clinical history that participants reported. Two consecutive negative NP/OP PCR tests, clearance, or resolved symptoms defined Cohort 3 recovery.

The clonotype comes from a woman aged 40 to 50 who had recovered from COVID-19. The sequenced sample was PBMCs or T cells enriched from blood (not recorded which). The J gene is TRBJ2-1, the V gene TRBV7-9; 9 bases map to TRBD2. This CDR3 reads CASSVGAGGPYEQFF. CDR3 in DNA: TGTGCCAGCAGTGTAGGGGCGGGAGGGCCCTATGAGCAGTTCTTC.